What follows is one T cell receptor (beta chain) and its context. The data stem from a study of OX40 agonist ivuxolimab in advanced cancers. Whole-study context: Prior therapy, whether anti-PD-1, anti-PD-L1 or anti-CTLA-4, was allowed, and under 50% had some.

Trimming removed 0 bases at V and 2 bases at J, with 8 bases between. CDR3 length: 14 amino acids. Germline V gene sequence: CDR1 SEHNR, CDR2 FQNEAQ (reference sequence). Assay used: immunoSEQ multiplex PCR; TCRdb lists only in-frame clones, some missing. The table lists more than 50,000 clones, 70% to 90% of them singletons. The TCR was taken from an adult with an advanced solid tumor such as melanoma, head and neck, liver or kidney cancer. The chain carries TRBV7-9 and TRBJ2-7; D gene unclear. Specimen: CD4+ or CD8+ T cells sorted from blood, collected in a trial of the OX40 agonist ivuxolimab. The CDR3: CASSLAHGPYEQYF. The CDR3 DNA is TGTGCCAGCAGCTTAGCCCATGGACCCTACGAGCAGTACTTC.